Listed here are 32 T cell receptor beta chains from one sample, sequenced in a study of cytomegalovirus exposure and HLA in healthy donors. Method: immunoSEQ multiplex PCR; TCRdb's copy keeps in-frame clones and lacks some. The sample includes about 150,000 clones, about 91% of them seen just once. Sequenced material: PBMCs. All receptors come from a man aged 18 to 30 in good health and CMV-seropositive.

The rearrangement links TRBV5-1 to TRBJ1-5; TRBD1 might be the D (6 bases). V was cut by 0 bases and J by 5 bases, with 9 bases left in between. Germline V gene data show CDR1 as SGHRS and CDR2 as YFSETQ. The CDR3 is made up of 14 amino acids. The CDR3 region has the DNA TGCGCCAGCAGCTTGGGGAACAGGGATCAGCCCCAGCATTTT. This codes for CASSLGNRDQPQHF. The entire variable domain, with the rest obtained from reference TRBV5-1 and TRBJ1-5, is as follows: KAGVTQTPRYLIKTRGQQVTLSCSPISGHRSVSWYQQTPGQGLQFLFEYFSETQRNKGNFPGRFSGRQFSNSRSEMNVSTLELGDSALYLCASSLGNRDQPQHFGDGTRLSIL.

This rearrangement joins TRBV19 to TRBJ2-3, with 15 bases that match TRBD2. This CDR3 spans 18 amino acids. Germline trimming cut 6 bases from V and 0 bases from J; bases unmatched to any gene: 7. CDR1 LNHDA and CDR2 SQIVND come from the germline V gene (reference sequence). This chain's CDR3 is CASSRTSGRAISTDTQYF. The DNA of the CDR3 is TGTGCCAGTAGCAGGACTAGCGGGAGGGCCATTAGCACAGATACGCAGTATTTT.

The V gene is TRBV5-1, the J gene TRBJ2-6, with TRBD2 as a possible D gene (5 bases). Trimming left V 0 bases short and J 0 bases short, with 16 bases between. The V gene's germline CDR1 is SGHRS and CDR2 YFSETQ. This CDR3 has 19 residues. This CDR3 reads CASSLDGRGRFSGANVLTF. CDR3 bases: TGCGCCAGCAGCTTGGATGGGAGAGGCAGATTCTCTGGGGCCAACGTCCTGACTTTC.

CDR3 nucleotides: TGTGCCAGCAGCCTACTGACAGGATCCGATACGCAGTATTTT. This sequence encodes CASSLLTGSDTQYF. The rearrangement links TRBV7-3 to TRBJ2-3, with D possibly matching TRBD1 (6 bases). Germline V CDR1 and CDR2: SGHTA, FQGTGA. V shed 5 bases and J shed 6 bases, with 15 bases lying between them. The CDR3 has 14 amino acids.

This rearrangement joins TRBV7-9 to TRBJ1-2, with 8 bases identical to TRBD1. The CDR3 extends over 14 amino acids. Germline CDR1 is SEHNR and CDR2 is FQNEAQ (reference sequence). V lost 10 bases and J lost 7; bases outside the gene matches: 14. The CDR3 protein is CATRRPQGVGGYTF. The CDR3 bases are TGTGCCACCCGTCGCCCACAGGGGGTGGGTGGCTACACCTTC.

The chain combines TRBV6-5 with TRBJ2-1; tentatively, D is TRBD2 (7 bases). CDR3 length: 15 residues. Trimming removed 6 bases from V and 5 bases from J, with 17 bases in between. Looked up from germline, CDR1 is MNHEY and CDR2 is SVGAGI. The CDR3 here is CASRSLTGGNNEQFF. As DNA, the CDR3 is TGTGCCAGCAGATCTTTAACGGGGGGCAACAATGAGCAGTTCTTC.

CDR3 in DNA: TGTGCCAGCAGCCCTCAAGTAACCGGCTACAATGAGCAGTTCTTC. Translating it yields CASSPQVTGYNEQFF. The chain combines TRBV9 with TRBJ2-1; D is unresolved. CDR1 and CDR2 (germline): SGDLS, YYNGEE. The CDR3 has 15 amino acids. V was pared by 4 bases and J by 3 bases, with 14 bases between.

The V gene is TRBV30, the J gene TRBJ2-5, with 7 bases aligning to TRBD2. Germline V gene data show CDR1 as GTSNPN and CDR2 as SVGIG (reference sequence). V trimming: 2 bases; J trimming: 1 base; junction bases outside the gene matches: 1. This CDR3 comprises 13 residues. The CDR3 spells CAWSWTSQETQYF. Written as DNA, the CDR3 is TGTGCCTGGAGTTGGACTAGCCAAGAGACCCAGTACTTC.

The chain employs TRBV11-3 and TRBJ2-1; possibly TRBD1 for D (5 bases). V was trimmed by 2 bases and J by 4 bases, leaving 9 bases between them. The germline V gene has CDR1 SGHNT and CDR2 YENEEA. The CDR3 totals 14 residues. CDR3 loop: CASSLSRGYNEQFF. The CDR3 DNA sequence: TGTGCCAGCAGCTTATCTAGGGGATACAATGAGCAGTTCTTC.

V gene TRBV6-4 combines with J gene TRBJ1-2; a weak D match, TRBD1 (5 bases). V lost 2 bases, J lost 2 bases, and 12 bases lay in between. Germline V gives CDR1 MRHNA, CDR2 SNTAGT. This CDR3 region has 15 residues. CDR3 protein: CASSDPRQPNYGYTF. In DNA, the CDR3 is TGTGCCAGCAGTGACCCGAGACAGCCGAACTATGGCTACACCTTC.

The chain has TRBV4-2 and TRBJ2-5, with D possibly matching TRBD2 (6 bases). The CDR3 consists of 16 residues. The germline V and J ends were trimmed by 0 bases and 5 bases, with 16 bases remaining between them. CDR1 is LGHNA and CDR2 is YNFKEQ in the germline V gene. The CDR3 region has the DNA TGTGCCAGCAGCCAAGACCAGGGAGGAGGCGCGGAGACCCAGTACTTC. This encodes CASSQDQGGGAETQYF.

The gene calls are TRBV19 and TRBJ1-4, with 11 bases aligning to TRBD1. Germline V gene data show CDR1 as LNHDA and CDR2 as SQIVND (reference sequence). The CDR3 has 18 residues. V shed 6 bases, J shed 12 bases, and the junction held 21 bases outside the gene matches. The CDR3 loop is CASSLFPVLRDRGRQLFF. CDR3 nucleotides: TGTGCCAGTAGCCTCTTTCCCGTCTTACGGGACAGGGGGAGACAACTGTTTTTT.

V usage is TRBV28 and J usage is TRBJ1-4; 7 bases align to TRBD1. The CDR3 runs 17 residues. Germline values: CDR1 MDHEN, CDR2 SYDVKM. Trimming cost V 5 bases and J 5 bases; bases outside gene matches: 14. The CDR3 here is CASSPLLWTGGNEKLFF. The CDR3 region has the DNA TGTGCCAGCAGTCCTCTCCTTTGGACAGGAGGGAATGAAAAACTGTTTTTT.

This clone was seen at least ten times. The rearrangement joins TRBV4-2 to TRBJ2-1; 10 bases are a match to TRBD2. The germline CDR1 and CDR2 sequences are LGHNA and YNFKEQ. This CDR3 region has 16 residues. V gave up 0 bases and J gave up 2 bases; unmatched junction bases: 1. The CDR3 protein is CASSQDGTSAYNEQFF. DNA for the CDR3: TGTGCCAGCAGCCAAGATGGGACTAGCGCCTACAATGAGCAGTTCTTC.

This clone was picked up one time. The V gene is TRBV6-1, the J gene TRBJ2-3; D is perhaps TRBD2 (6 bases). Germline assignment: CDR1 MNHNS and CDR2 SASEGT. The V end lost 2 bases, the J end lost 8 bases, and 20 bases lay between the germline ends. This CDR3 has 16 residues. In DNA form, the CDR3 reads TGTGCCAGCAGTGAACGTTCAGGGACCTACGGGGGTACGCAGTATTTT. Protein product: CASSERSGTYGGTQYF.

The V gene is TRBV13, the J gene TRBJ2-1; 11 bases match TRBD1. This CDR3 comprises 15 residues. CDR1 and CDR2 from the germline V gene are PRHDT and FYEKMQ (reference sequence). The V segment lost 6 bases and the J segment 8 bases; nucleotides outside the gene matches: 9. The CDR3 DNA reads TGTGCCAGCAGTTCCCGGGACAGGGGGACTGATGAGCAGTTCTTC. Its translation is CASSSRDRGTDEQFF.

The V and J genes are TRBV19 and TRBJ1-5; the D gene is possibly TRBD1 (5 bases). Trimming shortened V by 3 bases and J by 0 bases, and 12 bases separated the two germline ends. Looked up from germline, CDR1 is LNHDA and CDR2 is SQIVND (reference sequence). CDR3 length: 16 residues. This CDR3 is CASSMGLIYSNQPQHF. In nucleotides, the CDR3 is TGTGCCAGTAGTATGGGGCTGATTTATAGCAATCAGCCCCAGCATTTT.

This chain uses TRBV28 with TRBJ2-7; possible D gene TRBD1, 6 bases. Germline V gene lookup returns CDR1 MDHEN and CDR2 SYDVKM. This CDR3 contains 15 residues. Trimming shortened V by 2 bases and J by 1 base, and 12 bases separated the two germline ends. This CDR3 reads CASSLGQSTSYEQYF. The CDR3, as DNA: TGTGCCAGCAGTTTAGGACAGTCGACTTCCTACGAGCAGTACTTC.

This chain joins TRBV6-1 and TRBJ2-7; no reliable D call. Trimming pared 4 bases from V and 2 bases from J, leaving 6 bases between. The CDR3 contains 12 residues. Germline assignment: CDR1 MNHNS and CDR2 SASEGT. CDR3 amino acids: CASSGAAYEQYF. The CDR3 coding sequence is TGTGCCAGCAGTGGGGCAGCCTACGAGCAGTACTTC.

The chain joins TRBV19 to TRBJ2-7, with TRBD2 matching over 8 bases. J gave up 8 bases and V 1 base, and 7 bases lay outside the gene matches. Germline CDR1 LNHDA, CDR2 SQIVND (reference sequence). The CDR3 runs to 14 residues. CDR3 sequence reads: CASSIGTSGYQQYF. DNA for the CDR3: TGTGCCAGTAGTATAGGCACTAGCGGCTATCAGCAGTACTTC.

Only one count was recorded for this clone. V is TRBV2 and J is TRBJ2-3, with 9 bases lining up with TRBD2. The V and J ends lost 4 bases and 3 bases, in that order; junction bases with no gene match: 2. Germline lookup yields CDR1 SNHLY and CDR2 FYNNEI. The CDR3 runs 14 residues. The CDR3 loop is CASSVLAGTDTQYF. In DNA form, the CDR3 reads TGTGCCAGCAGTGTTCTAGCGGGAACAGATACGCAGTATTTT.

This CDR3 reads CARGTAYTDTQYF. CDR3 in DNA: TGTGCCAGGGGGACAGCCTACACAGATACGCAGTATTTT. This sequence joins TRBV2 and TRBJ2-3, with 7 nucleotides matching TRBD1. J was trimmed by 2 bases and V by 9 bases; bases with no gene match: 5. The CDR3 has 13 amino acids. Per the germline V gene, CDR1 is SNHLY and CDR2 is FYNNEI.

The count of this clone is one. The CDR3 coding sequence is TGTGCCAGCAGTGACTCTTTACAGGGGGATTACAATGAGCAGTTCTTC. This translates into CASSDSLQGDYNEQFF. The V and J genes are TRBV6-4 and TRBJ2-1; 8 positions agree with TRBD1. Germline lookup yields CDR1 MRHNA and CDR2 SNTAGT. The ends lost 0 bases at V and 4 bases at J; junction bases unmatched: 5. The CDR3 runs 16 residues.

The chain joins TRBV30 to TRBJ2-1, with 10 nucleotides matching TRBD2. V shed 2 bases and J 4 bases; nucleotides not matched to a gene: 8. CDR3 length equals 16 residues. Germline CDR1 GTSNPN, CDR2 SVGIG (reference sequence). The CDR3 here is CAWSISGGAGYNEQFF. Written as DNA, the CDR3 is TGTGCCTGGAGTATAAGCGGGGGGGCGGGATACAATGAGCAGTTCTTC.

The chain combines TRBV28 with TRBJ1-5; D is undetermined. Between the trimmed V and J ends, which lost 2 bases and 3 bases, there was a span of 17 bases. CDR3 length: 17 amino acids. Germline lookup yields CDR1 MDHEN and CDR2 SYDVKM. CDR3 amino acids: CASSLISPSGYNQPQHF. CDR3 sequence (DNA): TGTGCCAGCAGTTTAATATCCCCAAGCGGATACAATCAGCCCCAGCATTTT.

The CDR3 DNA reads as TGTGCCAGCAGCCAAGGCGGGCTAGAGAACACTGAAGCTTTCTTT. This sequence encodes CASSQGGLENTEAFF. The chain recombines TRBV7-6 with TRBJ1-1; D unresolved. CDR3 length: 15 residues. The ends were cut back, 5 bases at V and 1 base at J, with 14 bases in the middle. CDR1 and CDR2 (germline): SGHVS, FNYEAQ.

The rearrangement links TRBV11-2 to TRBJ1-2; D ambiguous. V was cut by 0 bases and J by 8 bases, with 22 bases left in between. This CDR3 comprises 17 residues. Germline CDR1 SGHAT, CDR2 FQNNGV. Here the CDR3 reads CASSLDPAEGRTRGYTF. In nucleotides, the CDR3 is TGTGCCAGCAGCTTAGATCCCGCGGAAGGGAGGACGCGCGGCTACACCTTC.

V gene TRBV7-3 combines with J gene TRBJ2-1, with 8 bases fitting TRBD1. CDR1 and CDR2 (germline): SGHTA, FQGTGA. There are 15 residues in the CDR3. J gave up 8 bases and V 5 bases, and 11 bases lay outside the gene matches. CDR3 sequence (DNA): TGTGCCAGCAGCGGCTGGACAGGGATAAGCGATGAGCAGTTCTTC. Its translation: CASSGWTGISDEQFF.

This sequence joins TRBV19 and TRBJ2-1; D may be TRBD1 (5 bases). The germline V gene has CDR1 LNHDA and CDR2 SQIVND (reference sequence). The V and J ends lost 6 bases and 1 base respectively, with 10 bases between them. The CDR3 is 14 residues long. This CDR3 reads CASSLRESYNEQFF. In DNA form, the CDR3 reads TGTGCCAGTAGCCTCAGGGAATCCTACAATGAGCAGTTCTTC.

The chain carries TRBV6-1 and TRBJ1-5; TRBD1 matches at 7 bases. CDR1 MNHNS and CDR2 SASEGT come from the germline V gene. CDR3 size: 14 residues. J lost 4 bases, V lost 6 bases, and 6 bases had no gene match. The CDR3: CASRQTGLNQPQHF. DNA for the CDR3: TGTGCCAGCAGACAGACAGGGCTGAATCAGCCCCAGCATTTT.

The rearrangement uses TRBV27 and TRBJ2-3; TRBD2 aligns across 11 bases. The CDR3 length is 16 residues. Germline V gene data show CDR1 as MNHEY and CDR2 as SMNVEV (reference sequence). V was pared by 6 bases and J by 4 bases, with 9 bases of the junction left unmatched. CDR3 coding DNA: TGTGCCAGCAGCATCGAGACTAGCGGGGTCTCAGATACGCAGTATTTT. This encodes CASSIETSGVSDTQYF.

The V gene is TRBV15, the J gene TRBJ2-7; D is ambiguous. Germline CDR1 reads LNHNV; CDR2 reads YYDKDF (reference sequence). Trimming shortened V by 5 bases and J by 4 bases, and 12 bases separated the two germline ends. CDR3 length: 13 residues. The CDR3 coding sequence is TGTGCCACCAGCCAGAGGAACGGGTACGAGCAGTACTTC. It translates to CATSQRNGYEQYF.